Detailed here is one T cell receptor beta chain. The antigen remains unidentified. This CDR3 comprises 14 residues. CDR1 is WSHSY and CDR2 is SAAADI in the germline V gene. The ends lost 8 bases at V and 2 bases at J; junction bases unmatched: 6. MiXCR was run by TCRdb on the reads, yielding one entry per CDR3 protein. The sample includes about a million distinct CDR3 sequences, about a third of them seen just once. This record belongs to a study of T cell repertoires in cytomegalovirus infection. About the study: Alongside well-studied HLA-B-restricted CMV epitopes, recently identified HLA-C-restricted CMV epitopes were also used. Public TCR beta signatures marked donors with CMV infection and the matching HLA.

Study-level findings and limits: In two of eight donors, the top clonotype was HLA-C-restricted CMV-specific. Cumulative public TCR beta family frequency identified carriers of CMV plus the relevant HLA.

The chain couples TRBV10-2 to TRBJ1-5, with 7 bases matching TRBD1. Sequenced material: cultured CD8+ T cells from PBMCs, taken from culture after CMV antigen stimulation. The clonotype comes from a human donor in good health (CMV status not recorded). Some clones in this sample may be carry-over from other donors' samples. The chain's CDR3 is CASYPGGGNQPQHF. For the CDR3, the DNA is TGCGCCAGCTATCCAGGGGGGGGCAATCAGCCCCAGCATTTT.